This T cell receptor beta chain originates from a study of T cell repertoires in ileal Crohn's disease (dated by TCRdb to about 2019). As for the study more broadly: The median duration of disease was roughly 7.6 years, and at the time of surgery around 35% of patients were active smokers. The TCR repertoire was analysed in under 70 patients with Crohn's disease drawn from a prospective multicentre cohort. The study sequenced 171 mucosal samples from around 57 patients, taken at several locations on the surgical specimen and at postoperative endoscopy. The study was conducted in parallel with a multicentre cohort built to find predictors of early endoscopic recurrence after ileocolonic resection. Endoscopic postoperative recurrence was defined by a Rutgeerts score above i0. Every patient underwent surgery because of a complication, which was stricturing disease in 61% of cases and penetrating disease in roughly 39%. About half of the patients received postoperative therapy: about a dozen received thiopurines and 15 to 20 received anti-TNF agents.

Eligible patients were adults with ileal or ileocolonic Crohn's disease who had an indication for ileocolonic resection. Before DNA extraction, whole ileal mucosal biopsies were kept frozen at -80 degrees C. A TRizol-based method was used to extract genomic DNA from the frozen whole biopsies, and the DNA was quantified with a NanoDrop 2000 spectrophotometer. V ends up 6 bases short and J 2 bases short, with an unmatched junction base count of 7. Per the germline V gene (reference sequence), SGHNT is the CDR1 and YYREEE is the CDR2. The CDR3 holds 15 amino acids from the cysteine to the phenylalanine. Only the CDR3 portion is preserved as DNA: 45 bases, with reading frame beginning at the first base. On this clone: The specificity of this receptor is unknown. Qualities for individual bases were not recorded, and no much larger clone is one base off.

What the study reported, not specific to this receptor: Higher percentages of high-frequency clones at the time of surgery were linked to endoscopic recurrence, and every patient with clonality above 26.8% (18/57) had recurrence. Compared with non-smokers, patients who were active smokers at surgery showed a significantly higher proportion of clonal expansions (roughly 26% vs 20%, p=0.02). More high-frequency clones were carried by sorted CD8 T cells than by CD4 T cells, suggesting that mucosal expansions were mainly CD8. Only a subgroup of patients, of unstated size, had their mucosal CD4 and CD8 T cells sorted and sequenced.

For commercial TCRB immunosequencing, 400 to 550 nanograms of biopsy DNA were submitted for each sample. A two-step, amplification bias-controlled multiplex PCR was used by Adaptive Biotechnology to amplify CDR3 regions from genomic DNA. Primers covering every V and J gene segment were used in the first PCR, while barcodes and Illumina adapters were added in the second PCR. CDR3 libraries were sequenced using an Illumina instrument. In the source study's methods: Analysis combined the vendor-provided pipelines with custom analysis of raw data in R/Bioconductor under R version 3.3.0. Clonality, ranging from 0 to 1, was calculated as the inverse of the normalised Shannon entropy of all productive clones. High-frequency clones were defined as the share of the repertoire taken up by the top 100 clones, keeping only clones that passed a 95% confidence test. The Simpson index measured repertoire diversity, and the Morisita-Horn index measured overlap between samples. TCRdb provides this immuneACCESS table in a form limited to in-frame rearrangements. Some clones are lacking; in checked studies, under half of them reflect an unresolved V gene, and why the rest are absent is not known. The D gene and trimming were derived from the DNA, and the V and J assignments and clone size from that table. This sample has about 14,000 clones in its table, and roughly 84% of those were observed once. In total, the top ten clones hold approximately 6.4% of the sample.

Here the chain combines TRBV5-4 and TRBJ2-7; the central 11 bases match TRBD2. The sequence was collected from an adult with Crohn's disease. Sequencing was carried out using ileal tissue. For the CDR3, the sequence is CASTPGTSGTYEQYF. The sequenced DNA: TGTGCCAGCACCCCCGGGACTAGCGGTACCTACGAGCAGTACTTC.